Listed below are T cell receptor beta chains from one sample, sequenced in a study of technical replicates of blood from a few donors. Method: immunoSEQ multiplex PCR; TCRdb's copy keeps in-frame clones and lacks some. The profile shows fewer than 85,000 clones, roughly 94% of them singletons. The sample comprised T cells isolated from PBMCs. The receptors shown here come from a human donor in good health. CDR3s include the opening cysteine and the closing phenylalanine or tryptophan. Each record gives: V gene, clone size, D gene, J gene, CDR3 protein, CDR3 DNA. The D gene is left open where the match is weak. A row's size may be missing; if present it is once, few, many or a size class.

v_call: TRBV5-1
clone_size: NA
d_call: NA
j_call: TRBJ1-3
cdr3_aa: CASSLGSTVNSGNTIYF
cdr3_nt: TGCGCCAGCAGCTTGGGGTCGACAGTAAACTCTGGAAACACCATATATTTT

v_call: TRBV7-9
clone_size: NA
d_call: NA
j_call: TRBJ1-3
cdr3_aa: CASTDVARGNTIYF
cdr3_nt: TGTGCCAGCACCGACGTAGCAAGAGGAAACACCATATATTTT

v_call: TRBV19
clone_size: NA
d_call: NA
j_call: TRBJ2-5
cdr3_aa: CASRELSGSPPGTQYF
cdr3_nt: TGTGCCAGTAGGGAGCTCTCCGGGAGTCCTCCGGGGACCCAGTACTTC

v_call: TRBV4-1
clone_size: NA
d_call: TRBD1
j_call: TRBJ2-7
cdr3_aa: CASSHGSPGQGTYEQYF
cdr3_nt: TGCGCCAGCAGCCATGGTAGTCCGGGACAGGGAACCTACGAGCAGTACTTC

v_call: TRBV7-6
clone_size: once
d_call: NA
j_call: TRBJ2-3
cdr3_aa: CASSLGQARDTQYF
cdr3_nt: TGTGCCAGCAGCTTGGGACAAGCTCGGGATACGCAGTATTTT

v_call: TRBV30
clone_size: NA
d_call: NA
j_call: TRBJ1-4
cdr3_aa: CAWSYGQGATNEKLFF
cdr3_nt: TGTGCCTGGAGTTATGGGCAGGGCGCAACTAATGAAAAACTGTTTTTT

v_call: TRBV5-4
clone_size: few
d_call: NA
j_call: TRBJ1-1
cdr3_aa: CASSATEVGDTEAFF
cdr3_nt: TGTGCCAGCAGCGCCACCGAGGTTGGTGACACTGAAGCTTTCTTT

v_call: TRBV27
clone_size: NA
d_call: TRBD2
j_call: TRBJ2-3
cdr3_aa: CANSLSVAGSTDTQYF
cdr3_nt: TGTGCCAACAGTTTATCGGTAGCGGGTTCCACAGATACGCAGTATTTT

v_call: TRBV4-1
clone_size: NA
d_call: NA
j_call: TRBJ1-4
cdr3_aa: CASSQGQSPNEKLFF
cdr3_nt: TGCGCCAGCAGCCAGGGCCAATCTCCTAATGAAAAACTGTTTTTT

v_call: TRBV4-1
clone_size: NA
d_call: NA
j_call: TRBJ2-7
cdr3_aa: CASSPQGGYEQYF
cdr3_nt: TGCGCCAGCAGCCCCCAAGGGGGCTACGAGCAGTACTTC

v_call: TRBV28
clone_size: NA
d_call: TRBD2
j_call: TRBJ2-7
cdr3_aa: CASWGLAGGSSYEQYF
cdr3_nt: TGTGCCAGCTGGGGACTAGCGGGAGGAAGCTCCTACGAGCAGTACTTC

v_call: TRBV7-9
clone_size: NA
d_call: NA
j_call: TRBJ1-2
cdr3_aa: CASSSIPNTSGYTF
cdr3_nt: TGTGCCAGCAGCTCAATTCCCAATACATCTGGCTACACCTTC

v_call: TRBV10-3
clone_size: NA
d_call: NA
j_call: TRBJ2-5
cdr3_aa: CATRAQETQYF
cdr3_nt: TGTGCCACGCGGGCCCAAGAGACCCAGTACTTC

v_call: TRBV2
clone_size: NA
d_call: NA
j_call: TRBJ2-7
cdr3_aa: CASSGTELSYEQYF
cdr3_nt: TGTGCCAGCAGTGGGACAGAGCTCTCCTACGAGCAGTACTTC

v_call: TRBV27
clone_size: NA
d_call: NA
j_call: TRBJ2-7
cdr3_aa: CASSLGTDSYEQYF
cdr3_nt: TGTGCCAGCAGTTTGGGGACTGACTCCTACGAGCAGTACTTC

v_call: TRBV11-3
clone_size: NA
d_call: NA
j_call: TRBJ1-1
cdr3_aa: CASSLVRDSEAFF
cdr3_nt: TGTGCCAGCAGCTTAGTCCGAGACAGTGAAGCTTTCTTT

v_call: TRBV7-9
clone_size: NA
d_call: NA
j_call: TRBJ2-7
cdr3_aa: CASSFVALVAEQYF
cdr3_nt: TGTGCCAGCAGCTTTGTAGCTCTCGTCGCCGAGCAGTACTTC

v_call: TRBV11-2
clone_size: NA
d_call: TRBD2
j_call: TRBJ2-1
cdr3_aa: CASSFSSGGPYNEQFF
cdr3_nt: TGTGCCAGCAGCTTCTCTAGCGGGGGGCCTTACAATGAGCAGTTCTTC

v_call: TRBV6-5
clone_size: NA
d_call: NA
j_call: TRBJ1-5
cdr3_aa: CASKGRQAEPQHF
cdr3_nt: TGTGCCAGCAAGGGAAGACAGGCGGAGCCCCAGCATTTT

v_call: TRBV28
clone_size: NA
d_call: TRBD1
j_call: TRBJ1-4
cdr3_aa: CASSLADRGPEKLFF
cdr3_nt: TGTGCCAGCAGTTTGGCCGACAGGGGCCCTGAAAAACTGTTTTTT

v_call: TRBV6-5
clone_size: NA
d_call: TRBD1
j_call: TRBJ1-4
cdr3_aa: CASSYRTGGAEEKLFF
cdr3_nt: TGTGCCAGCAGTTACCGAACAGGGGGCGCGGAGGAAAAACTGTTTTTT

v_call: TRBV27
clone_size: NA
d_call: NA
j_call: TRBJ2-3
cdr3_aa: CASRGGPSWRTDTQYF
cdr3_nt: TGTGCCAGCAGGGGGGGACCGTCCTGGCGCACAGATACGCAGTATTTT

v_call: TRBV2
clone_size: few
d_call: NA
j_call: TRBJ1-1
cdr3_aa: CETRKYMNTEAFF
cdr3_nt: TGTGAGACGAGGAAGTATATGAACACTGAAGCTTTCTTT

v_call: TRBV28
clone_size: NA
d_call: TRBD1
j_call: TRBJ1-2
cdr3_aa: CASRTPGQGMEGYTF
cdr3_nt: TGTGCCAGCAGGACGCCGGGACAGGGAATGGAGGGCTACACCTTC

v_call: TRBV4-1
clone_size: NA
d_call: TRBD1
j_call: TRBJ2-7
cdr3_aa: CASSQEDRDSYEQYF
cdr3_nt: TGCGCCAGCAGCCAGGAGGACAGGGATTCCTACGAGCAGTACTTC

v_call: TRBV9
clone_size: NA
d_call: NA
j_call: TRBJ2-3
cdr3_aa: CASVPPTDTQYF
cdr3_nt: TGTGCCAGTGTCCCTCCCACAGATACGCAGTATTTT

v_call: TRBV30
clone_size: NA
d_call: NA
j_call: TRBJ1-2
cdr3_aa: CAWSPGAGDGYTF
cdr3_nt: TGTGCCTGGAGTCCCGGGGCAGGGGATGGCTACACCTTC

v_call: TRBV28
clone_size: NA
d_call: TRBD1
j_call: TRBJ1-4
cdr3_aa: CASSSRRGVGEKLFF
cdr3_nt: TGTGCCAGCAGTTCACGCAGGGGGGTAGGAGAAAAACTGTTTTTT

v_call: TRBV29-1
clone_size: once
d_call: TRBD1
j_call: TRBJ2-7
cdr3_aa: CSVTPDRDYEQYF
cdr3_nt: TGCAGCGTTACTCCAGACAGGGACTACGAGCAGTACTTC

v_call: TRBV4-2
clone_size: NA
d_call: NA
j_call: TRBJ2-5
cdr3_aa: CASSHPGPKKQETQYF
cdr3_nt: TGTGCCAGCAGCCACCCAGGGCCAAAGAAGCAAGAGACCCAGTACTTC

v_call: TRBV23-1
clone_size: NA
d_call: NA
j_call: TRBJ1-1
cdr3_aa: CAPRRGGPVTEAFF
cdr3_nt: TGCGCCCCCCGGCGGGGGGGGCCAGTCACTGAAGCTTTCTTT

v_call: TRBV28
clone_size: NA
d_call: NA
j_call: TRBJ1-5
cdr3_aa: CASERTGSNQPQHF
cdr3_nt: TGTGCCAGTGAAAGGACGGGGAGCAATCAGCCCCAGCATTTT

v_call: TRBV6-8
clone_size: NA
d_call: NA
j_call: TRBJ2-7
cdr3_aa: CASSYSSSCEQYF
cdr3_nt: TGTGCCAGCAGTTACTCTTCTAGCTGCGAGCAGTACTTC

v_call: TRBV27
clone_size: once
d_call: NA
j_call: TRBJ2-6
cdr3_aa: CASISPGANVLTF
cdr3_nt: TGTGCCAGCATATCCCCTGGGGCCAACGTCCTGACTTTC

v_call: TRBV5-6
clone_size: NA
d_call: TRBD1
j_call: TRBJ1-1
cdr3_aa: CASSSLTGVGTEAFF
cdr3_nt: TGTGCCAGCAGCTCCTTGACAGGGGTTGGCACTGAAGCTTTCTTT

v_call: TRBV5-1
clone_size: NA
d_call: TRBD1
j_call: TRBJ1-4
cdr3_aa: CASSASGQGNEKLFF
cdr3_nt: TGCGCCAGCAGCGCATCGGGACAGGGGAATGAAAAACTGTTTTTT

v_call: TRBV15
clone_size: NA
d_call: NA
j_call: TRBJ2-7
cdr3_aa: CATSRDPGGTYEQYF
cdr3_nt: TGTGCCACCAGCAGAGATCCAGGGGGGACCTACGAGCAGTACTTC

v_call: TRBV29-1
clone_size: NA
d_call: NA
j_call: TRBJ2-7
cdr3_aa: CSVERGTDPYEQYF
cdr3_nt: TGCAGCGTTGAACGGGGGACAGACCCCTACGAGCAGTACTTC

v_call: TRBV19
clone_size: once
d_call: TRBD2
j_call: TRBJ2-7
cdr3_aa: CASTSLASGTYEQYF
cdr3_nt: TGTGCCAGTACTTCTCTTGCTAGCGGAACCTACGAGCAGTACTTC

v_call: TRBV5-4
clone_size: once
d_call: NA
j_call: TRBJ2-3
cdr3_aa: CASSLFQADTQYF
cdr3_nt: TGTGCCAGCAGCTTGTTCCAGGCGGATACGCAGTATTTT

v_call: TRBV5-1
clone_size: NA
d_call: NA
j_call: TRBJ1-5
cdr3_aa: CASSLDGPGLQPQHF
cdr3_nt: TGCGCCAGCAGCTTGGATGGACCCGGACTTCAGCCCCAGCATTTT